The 25 T cell receptor beta chains below all came from one sample that was sequenced in a study of T cells in Graves' hyperthyroidism and ophthalmopathy. Researchers took RNA transcripts and amplified the TCR beta CDR3 regions from them. First-round RT-PCR targeting the TCR CDR3 was performed with the HTBI primer set. TCRdb recomputed calls from the multiplex PCR reads with MiXCR, one row per CDR3 protein. The sample lists approximately 400,000 distinct CDR3 sequences; around 14% were seen once. The sequenced sample was blood. Every receptor here comes from a woman aged 55-70 years with Graves' hyperthyroidism.

This clonotype was found many times. The chain is built from TRBV3-1 and TRBJ1-2, with 7 positions matching TRBD1. CDR3 size: 14 residues. Germline assignment: CDR1 LGHDT and CDR2 YNNKEL (reference sequence). Trimming cost V 1 base and J 7 bases; bases outside gene matches: 6. The CDR3 DNA follows: TGTGCCAGCAGCCAAGGGTCCAGGGGGGCTGGCTACACCTTC. Amino acids: CASSQGSRGAGYTF.

Ten or more counts support this clonotype. This chain joins TRBV2 and TRBJ1-1, with 9 positions matching TRBD1. Trimming cost V 8 bases and J 5 bases; bases outside gene matches: 6. In germline, CDR1 is SNHLY, CDR2 FYNNEI. The CDR3 spans 13 residues. CDR3 amino acids: CASGTGGQTEAFF. For the CDR3, the DNA is TGTGCCAGCGGTACAGGGGGCCAGACTGAAGCTTTCTTT.

This clonotype was counted many times. The chain joins TRBV11-3 to TRBJ2-1, with D possibly matching TRBD1 (5 bases). In germline, CDR1 is SGHNT, CDR2 YENEEA. CDR3 length equals 17 residues. V was cut by 2 bases and J by 0 bases, with 14 bases left in between. The CDR3 region is CASSLRSGISSYNEQFF. In DNA, the CDR3 is TGTGCCAGCAGCTTACGGTCAGGGATCAGCTCCTACAATGAGCAGTTCTTC.

This clonotype was found many times. V gene TRBV7-9 combines with J gene TRBJ1-4, with 7 bases fitting TRBD1. V lost 5 bases and J lost 4; bases outside the gene matches: 7. The CDR3 has 15 amino acids. Germline CDR1 is SEHNR and CDR2 is FQNEAQ (reference sequence). As DNA, the CDR3 is TGTGCCAGCAGCCGTAGACAGGGCGATAATGAAAAACTGTTTTTT. This gives the protein CASSRRQGDNEKLFF.

In this sample, this clonotype turned up a few times. The chain couples TRBV27 to TRBJ2-2; 11 bases fit TRBD2. There are 14 residues in the CDR3. The ends lost 5 bases at V and 6 bases at J; junction bases unmatched: 2. CDR1 is MNHEY and CDR2 is SMNVEV in the germline V gene (reference sequence). CDR3 DNA: TGTGCCAGCAGTACTAGCGGGAGTCCCGGGGAGCTGTTTTTT. This encodes CASSTSGSPGELFF.

The rearrangement links TRBV5-1 to TRBJ2-5, with D possibly matching TRBD1 (6 bases). Germline V gene lookup returns CDR1 SGHRS and CDR2 YFSETQ. The CDR3 sequence is 15 residues long. V was pared by 4 bases and J by 4 bases, with 17 bases between. This chain's CDR3 is CASSQSTGMLETQYF. For the CDR3, the DNA is TGCGCCAGCAGCCAATCCACAGGGATGTTAGAGACCCAGTACTTC.

This chain links TRBV27 with TRBJ2-7; 8 bases match TRBD2. The J segment lost 6 bases and the V segment lost 11 bases, leaving 9 bases of the junction unmatched. The CDR3 sequence is 12 residues long. The germline gives CDR1 MNHEY, CDR2 SMNVEV (reference sequence). In nucleotides, the CDR3 is TGTGCCGTCAACGGGGGGGCGGGCGAGCAGTACTTC. Translating it yields CAVNGGAGEQYF.

This clonotype has at least ten counts. The DNA of the CDR3 is TGTGCCAGCAGCTCATATGAAAGGGAGGCCGTCAATGAGCAGTTCTTC. Encoded protein: CASSSYEREAVNEQFF. This chain joins TRBV11-2 and TRBJ2-1, with a tentative D call TRBD2 (6 bases). This CDR3 is built from 16 residues. V lost 4 bases, J lost 6 bases, and 19 bases lay in between. CDR1 is SGHAT, CDR2 FQNNGV, per germline.

The V gene is TRBV3-1, the J gene TRBJ1-3; D not resolved. CDR3 length: 15 residues. Germline V lookup: CDR1 LGHDT, CDR2 YNNKEL (reference sequence). The germline V and J ends were trimmed by 0 bases and 2 bases, with 8 bases remaining between them. DNA of the CDR3: TGTGCCAGCAGCCAAGATCCAGGCACTGGAAACACCATATATTTT. Residues: CASSQDPGTGNTIYF.

This clonotype has more than one count but fewer than ten. The chain uses TRBV19 and TRBJ2-6; either TRBD1 or TRBD2 may supply D (5 bases each). The CDR3 spans 14 residues. Looked up from germline, CDR1 is LNHDA and CDR2 is SQIVND (reference sequence). Trimming pared 8 bases from V and 0 bases from J, leaving 8 bases between. CDR3 in DNA: TGTGCCAGTTGGGACGGCTCTGGGGCCAACGTCCTGACTTTC. Translation: CASWDGSGANVLTF.

In its sample, this clonotype was seen a few times. The chain uses TRBV7-2 and TRBJ2-5; 12 bases line up with TRBD2. V dropped 5 bases and J dropped 2; count of bases not matched to a gene: 6. The CDR3 runs to 16 residues. Germline CDR1 SGHTA, CDR2 FQGNSA. CDR3 sequence (DNA): TGTGCCAGCAGCCTTCTAGCGGGAGGGGGACAAGAGACCCAGTACTTC. It specifies CASSLLAGGGQETQYF.

This clonotype has ten or more counts. The V gene is TRBV11-3, the J gene TRBJ2-7; 7 nucleotides agree with TRBD1. The CDR3 is 15 amino acids. Unmatched junction bases numbered 12, after V lost 5 bases and J lost 5 bases. CDR1 is SGHNT, CDR2 YENEEA, per germline. CDR3 loop: CASSARDSPYNEQYF. In DNA form, the CDR3 reads TGTGCCAGCAGCGCCCGGGACAGCCCTTACAACGAGCAGTACTTC. Filled out from reference TRBV11-3 and TRBJ2-7, the complete variable domain reads EAGVVQSPRYKIIEKKQPVAFWCNPISGHNTLYWYLQNLGQGPELLIRYENEEAVDDSQLPKDRFSAERLKGVDSTLKIQPAELGDSAVYLCASSARDSPYNEQYFGPGTRLTVT.

This clonotype was seen repeatedly, ten times or more. V and J are TRBV6-1 and TRBJ1-4, with TRBD1 matching over 8 bases. The CDR3 is 14 residues long. J lost 8 bases, V lost 6 bases, and 8 bases had no gene match. Germline CDR1 reads MNHNS; CDR2 reads SASEGT. The CDR3 spells CASRLTGGGEKLFF. In DNA, the CDR3 is TGTGCCAGCAGACTAACAGGGGGAGGGGAAAAACTGTTTTTT.

This clonotype was picked up many times. The rearrangement uses TRBV3-1 and TRBJ1-1; unclear D gene. The CDR3 length is 13 residues. Germline-derived CDR1 and CDR2 are LGHDT and YNNKEL (reference sequence). With 0 bases removed from V and 1 base from J, the gap between germline ends came to 3 bases. This chain's CDR3 is CASSQEGNTEAFF. In DNA, the CDR3 is TGTGCCAGCAGCCAAGAAGGGAACACTGAAGCTTTCTTT.

This clonotype was observed a handful of times. This chain links TRBV20-1 with TRBJ2-7, with 9 bases identical to TRBD2. Germline lookup yields CDR1 DFQATT and CDR2 SNEGSKA (reference sequence). After removal of 2 bases from V and 4 bases from J, the junction contained 15 bases not matched to a gene. The CDR3 extends over 17 amino acids. The CDR3 spells CSARHLTRAGGIYEQYF. CDR3 in DNA: TGCAGTGCTAGACACCTCACGAGAGCGGGAGGAATATACGAGCAGTACTTC.

The chain couples TRBV20-1 to TRBJ2-2, with 9 nucleotides matching TRBD2. Per germline, CDR1 DFQATT and CDR2 SNEGSKA (reference sequence). Trimming cost V 5 bases and J 6 bases; bases outside gene matches: 7. This CDR3 is 14 amino acids long. The chain's CDR3 is CSAGNSGSAGELFF. In DNA, the CDR3 is TGCAGTGCTGGGAATAGCGGGAGTGCCGGGGAGCTGTTTTTT.

There are a few counts of this clonotype. The chain combines TRBV2 with TRBJ1-5; D gene unclear. The CDR3 totals 15 residues. V dropped 6 bases and J dropped 0 bases, with 12 bases sitting between them. The germline CDR1 and CDR2 sequences are SNHLY and FYNNEI. The CDR3 is CASRPPGSSNQPQHF. The CDR3 bases are TGTGCCAGCAGGCCACCTGGGAGTAGCAATCAGCCCCAGCATTTT.

This clonotype was found many times. The chain combines TRBV27 with TRBJ1-3; TRBD1 matches 10 bases. Germline assignment: CDR1 MNHEY and CDR2 SMNVEV (reference sequence). The CDR3 extends over 17 amino acids. With 4 bases clipped from V and 3 bases from J, the junction kept 9 bases outside the gene matches. CDR3 coding DNA: TGTGCCAGCAGTTCAGATCAGACAGGGGGCTATGGAAACACCATATATTTT. Amino acid sequence: CASSSDQTGGYGNTIYF.

The chain combines TRBV29-1 with TRBJ2-7; the match to TRBD1 covers 7 bases. This CDR3 region has 12 residues. Germline lookup yields CDR1 SQVTM and CDR2 ANQGSEA. The junction had 5 bases not matched to a gene; V was cut back by 6 bases and J by 3 bases. CDR3 loop: CSVQQGRYEQYF. The CDR3 region has the DNA TGCAGCGTCCAACAGGGGCGCTACGAGCAGTACTTC.

This clonotype has a count of ten or more. This chain joins TRBV5-6 and TRBJ1-4, with D maybe TRBD1 (5 bases). The V gene's germline CDR1 is SGHDT and CDR2 YYEEEE. CDR3 length: 15 amino acids. Deletions cut 3 bases from V and 4 bases from J, with 13 bases between. The CDR3 nucleotides read TGTGCCAGCAGCTCGCCTCGGGACGGTAATGAAAAACTGTTTTTT. The encoded protein is CASSSPRDGNEKLFF.

This clonotype occurred many times. The J gene is TRBJ2-2, the V gene TRBV30, with 8 bases fitting TRBD1. V was clipped by 2 bases and J by 5 bases; unmatched bases: 4. CDR1 and CDR2 from the germline V gene are GTSNPN and SVGIG (reference sequence). This CDR3 spans 14 amino acids. The DNA of the CDR3 is TGTGCCTGGAGTACCGACAGGGGAACCGGGGAGCTGTTTTTT. Its protein is CAWSTDRGTGELFF. The complete variable domain, with remaining parts taken from reference TRBV30 and TRBJ2-2, reads SQTIHQWPATLVQPVGSPLSLECTVEGTSNPNLYWYRQAAGRGLQLLFYSVGIGQISSEVPQNLSASRPQDRQFILSSKKLLLSDSGFYLCAWSTDRGTGELFFGEGSRLTVL.

This clonotype has a count of ten or more. The chain has TRBV12-3 or TRBV12-4 and TRBJ2-1; 8 bases map to TRBD2. V lost 4 bases, J lost 4 bases, and 9 bases stayed unmatched. This CDR3 contains 16 residues. The CDR3 DNA reads TGTGCCAGCAGTTCCTCAGGGAGCGGGAGTTACAATGAGCAGTTCTTC. It yields the protein CASSSSGSGSYNEQFF.

This clonotype has more than one count but fewer than ten. CDR3 region: CASSIAGYQPQHF. The CDR3, as DNA: TGTGCCAGTAGTATAGCAGGGTACCAGCCCCAGCATTTT. J is TRBJ1-5 and V is TRBV19; perhaps TRBD1 as D (5 bases). V was shortened by 1 base and J by 7 bases, with 8 bases between the two germline ends. Germline values: CDR1 LNHDA, CDR2 SQIVND (reference sequence). The CDR3 extends over 13 amino acids.

This clonotype occurred many times. This chain joins TRBV20-1 and TRBJ2-3; the match to TRBD2 covers 11 bases. The CDR3 covers 16 residues. Trimming took 0 bases from V and 3 from J; bases not matched to a gene: 5. CDR1 is DFQATT, CDR2 SNEGSKA, per germline (reference sequence). The chain's CDR3 is CSARDRLAGGTDTQYF. The CDR3 region has the DNA TGCAGTGCTAGAGATCGGCTAGCGGGAGGTACAGATACGCAGTATTTT.

This clonotype was counted ten times or more. This chain joins TRBV28 and TRBJ2-7; 9 nucleotides match TRBD1. This CDR3 region has 14 residues. V was clipped by 4 bases and J by 4 bases; unmatched bases: 5. Germline V gene sequence: CDR1 MDHEN, CDR2 SYDVKM. The CDR3 loop is CASSSRTGVYEQYF. CDR3 bases: TGTGCCAGCAGTTCCCGGACAGGGGTATACGAGCAGTACTTC.